The sample holds many counts of the clone carrying this T cell receptor beta chain. Antigen unknown. The treatment: 15 Gy SBRT to primary tumor, nephrectomy 4 weeks later. The data originate from a study of radiation and T cells in renal cell carcinoma. Whole-study results and caveats: From baseline, blood top tumor clonotypes peaked at 2 weeks post-radiation.

The method was immunoSEQ multiplex PCR; TCRdb's version includes in-frame clones alone and lacks a portion of them. The sample shows around 13,000 clones, 33% of them seen only once. The CDR3 length is 14 residues. Germline V gene lookup returns CDR1 SGHRS and CDR2 YFSETQ. V gave up 1 base and J gave up 7 bases, with 14 bases separating them. The sequenced sample was tumor tissue, obtained from a patient whose treatment included radiotherapy and nephrectomy. The receptor was derived from a man aged 55 to 70 with renal cell carcinoma. The J gene is TRBJ1-2, the V gene TRBV5-1, with D maybe TRBD1 (5 bases). The CDR3 reads CASSLREGLGGYTF. The CDR3 DNA follows: TGCGCCAGCAGCTTGAGAGAGGGGTTGGGTGGCTACACCTTC.